This entry describes one TCR beta chain. The target antigen is unknown. This record comes from a study of cytomegalovirus exposure and HLA in healthy donors. The CDR3 sequence is 12 residues long. The germline V gene has CDR1 SGHTA and CDR2 FQGNSA. The ends were cut back, 6 bases at V and 7 bases at J, with 13 bases in the middle. General study findings and limits: According to reports, the classifier identified cytomegalovirus status with high specificity and sensitivity.

Primers included in the PCR were 60 Vbeta and 13 Jbeta primers. Here immunoSEQ multiplex PCR was the method, and the copy in TCRdb shows in-frame clones only, minus some. The top ten hold around 11% of the sample, which has roughly 45,000 clones, roughly 60% seen once. This chain joins TRBV7-2 and TRBJ2-7; a weak D match, TRBD2 (6 bases). Sample: PBMCs. This sequence originates from a man aged 55 to 70 in good health and CMV-seropositive. For the CDR3, the DNA is TGTGCCAGCAGGGGGGGATCGAGAGAGCAGTACTTC. This gives the protein CASRGGSREQYF.